This paragraph covers one T cell receptor (beta chain) sequence. The antigen is not known. The data stem from a study of T cell responses to AZD1222 COVID-19 vaccine. TCRdb's table, derived via immunoSEQ multiplex PCR, lists solely in-frame clones and lacks some. The sample includes roughly 100,000 clones, 88% of them seen just once. The CDR3 contains 20 residues. Study outcomes and limitations: Females made up more of the donors, who were largely white British, and clonal diversity may have come out too low.

The chain joins TRBV1 to TRBJ2-1; TRBD2, the table's D call, was not compared with the DNA. TRBV1 is a pseudogene. The starting material was peripheral blood, obtained on day 0 of AZD1222 vaccination. The TCR comes from an adult in good health. The CDR3 reads CTSSQDQVLFGRVLILVQFF. DNA of the CDR3: TGCACCAGCAGCCAAGATCAGGTCCTATTCGGGAGGGTTCTTATCCTAGTGCAGTTCTTC.